These 4 T cell receptor beta chains share one sample of origin, sequenced in a study of blood T cell repertoires in COVID-19. Sequencing was performed with immunoSEQ multiplex PCR; in TCRdb, only in-frame clones are kept and a portion is missing. The sample records about 98,000 clones, roughly 86% being singletons. The specimen was peripheral blood. The source is a man in his forties or fifties with acute or convalescent COVID-19.

CDR3 sequence (DNA): TGTGCCAGCAACTCCCAAAGCACCACCGCGGGCTCCTACGAGCAGTACTTC. Residues: CASNSQSTTAGSYEQYF. The chain links TRBV13 to TRBJ2-7; TRBD2 might be the D (5 bases). From germline, CDR1 is PRHDT and CDR2 FYEKMQ (reference sequence). The ends were cut back, 7 bases at V and 0 bases at J, with 22 bases in the middle. The CDR3 totals 17 residues.

This chain links TRBV19 with TRBJ1-5; 8 positions agree with TRBD1. Germline V gives CDR1 LNHDA, CDR2 SQIVND (reference sequence). The J segment lost 4 bases and the V segment lost 4 bases, leaving 9 bases of the junction unmatched. The CDR3 is 16 residues long. The CDR3 spells CASSTWGTGTNQPQHF. The CDR3 region has the DNA TGTGCCAGTAGTACCTGGGGGACAGGAACGAATCAGCCCCAGCATTTT.

This rearrangement joins TRBV11-2 to TRBJ2-1, with TRBD1 matching over 7 bases. The CDR3 contains 17 residues. With 4 bases clipped from V and 0 bases from J, the junction kept 9 bases outside the gene matches. Germline CDR1 SGHAT, CDR2 FQNNGV. In DNA form, the CDR3 reads TGTGCCAGCAGCTACTCGAGGGACAGCCGCTCCTACAATGAGCAGTTCTTC. Protein: CASSYSRDSRSYNEQFF.

The rearrangement joins TRBV3-1 (or the pseudogene TRBV3-2) to TRBJ2-6; D gene uncertain. CDR3 size: 14 residues. With 4 bases removed from V and 6 bases from J, the gap between germline ends came to 10 bases. Germline V CDR1 and CDR2: LGHDT, YNNKEL (reference sequence). CDR3 loop: CASSLRLEANVLTF. The CDR3 region has the DNA TGTGCCAGCAGCCTTCGACTTGAGGCCAACGTCCTGACTTTC.